This is a list of T cell receptor beta chains from one sample in a study of CD8 T cells in Susac syndrome. TCRdb reanalysed the immunoSEQ multiplex PCR reads using MiXCR and keeps one entry per CDR3 protein. Here the sample spans fewer than 85,000 distinct CDR3 sequences, approximately 94% being singletons. Sequencing input: CD8+ T cells from PBMCs. The receptors derive from a human donor with Susac syndrome. Each CDR3 is given with its conserved first and last residue. D genes are given only for firm matches. The size field is filled for only some rows; it gives once, few, many or a size class.

len: 16
v_gene: TRBV7-9
j_gene: TRBJ2-1
abundance: once
d_gene: TRBD1
CDR3nt: TGTGCCAGCAGCTCAGCGGGGACAGGGGCTTACAATGAGCAGTTCTTC
CDR3aa: CASSSAGTGAYNEQFF

len: 14
v_gene: TRBV27
j_gene: TRBJ2-6
abundance: NA
d_gene: TRBD2
CDR3nt: TGTGCCAGCGGGGGGGACTCTGGGGCCAACGTCCTGACTTTC
CDR3aa: CASGGDSGANVLTF

len: 12
v_gene: TRBV12-3/TRBV12-4
j_gene: TRBJ2-7
abundance: NA
d_gene: TRBD2
CDR3nt: TGTGCCACAGGGGTTGCGGGGGGCGAGCAGTACTTC
CDR3aa: CATGVAGGEQYF

len: 11
v_gene: TRBV19
j_gene: TRBJ1-1
abundance: NA
d_gene: NA
CDR3nt: TGTGCCAGTAGTATAGGCACTGAAGCTTTCTTT
CDR3aa: CASSIGTEAFF

len: 10
v_gene: TRBV20-1
j_gene: TRBJ2-7
abundance: NA
d_gene: NA
CDR3nt: TGCAGTGCTAGAACAGGCGAGCAGTACTTC
CDR3aa: CSARTGEQYF

len: 16
v_gene: TRBV5-1
j_gene: TRBJ2-7
abundance: NA
d_gene: TRBD1
CDR3nt: TGCGCCAGCAGTTTCGGGACAGGGGGCTTGTTGTACGAGCAGTACTTC
CDR3aa: CASSFGTGGLLYEQYF

len: 13
v_gene: TRBV27
j_gene: TRBJ1-5
abundance: once
d_gene: NA
CDR3nt: TGTGCCAGCAGTTACCGGGGTTATCAGCCCCAGCATTTT
CDR3aa: CASSYRGYQPQHF

len: 15
v_gene: TRBV12-3/TRBV12-4
j_gene: TRBJ2-6
abundance: NA
d_gene: NA
CDR3nt: TGTGCCAGCAGTTCAGGGGTAACGGGGGCCAACGTCCTGACTTTC
CDR3aa: CASSSGVTGANVLTF

len: 14
v_gene: TRBV20-1
j_gene: TRBJ2-7
abundance: NA
d_gene: TRBD1
CDR3nt: TGCAGTGCTAGAGTCCCGGACAGGGGTCGTGAGCAGTACTTC
CDR3aa: CSARVPDRGREQYF

len: 14
v_gene: TRBV19
j_gene: TRBJ1-1
abundance: NA
d_gene: TRBD1
CDR3nt: TGTGCCAGTAGTGGCCGGGACAGAAACACTGAAGCTTTCTTT
CDR3aa: CASSGRDRNTEAFF

len: 11
v_gene: TRBV29-1
j_gene: TRBJ1-2
abundance: NA
d_gene: NA
CDR3nt: TGCAGCGGGGACGGGGAGGTTGGCTACACCTTC
CDR3aa: CSGDGEVGYTF

len: 11
v_gene: TRBV29-1
j_gene: TRBJ1-2
abundance: NA
d_gene: NA
CDR3nt: TGCAGCGTTGACGGGGCTCGAGGCTACACCTTC
CDR3aa: CSVDGARGYTF

len: 14
v_gene: TRBV4-1
j_gene: TRBJ2-5
abundance: medium-sized
d_gene: NA
CDR3nt: TGCGCCAGCAGCCAAGAAAACCGGGGAGAGACCCAGTACTTC
CDR3aa: CASSQENRGETQYF

len: 13
v_gene: TRBV4-3
j_gene: TRBJ2-3
abundance: few
d_gene: NA
CDR3nt: TGCGCCAGCAGCCAGGGACCGCCAGATACGCAGTATTTT
CDR3aa: CASSQGPPDTQYF

len: 15
v_gene: TRBV20-1
j_gene: TRBJ2-7
abundance: NA
d_gene: NA
CDR3nt: TGCAGTGCTAGAGATCTGACTATCCACACCTACGAGCAGTACTTC
CDR3aa: CSARDLTIHTYEQYF

len: 16
v_gene: TRBV4-1
j_gene: TRBJ2-2
abundance: NA
d_gene: NA
CDR3nt: TGCGCCAGCAGCCAAGCCGGGTCAGGTCGCACCGGGGAGCTGTTTTTT
CDR3aa: CASSQAGSGRTGELFF

len: 14
v_gene: TRBV20-1
j_gene: TRBJ2-7
abundance: NA
d_gene: TRBD2
CDR3nt: TGCAGTGCTAGGGGCGGGGGGCTCTCCTACGAGCAGTACTTC
CDR3aa: CSARGGGLSYEQYF

len: 16
v_gene: TRBV29-1
j_gene: TRBJ1-3
abundance: NA
d_gene: NA
CDR3nt: TGCAGCGTTGAAGATCGCGGACAGAACTCTGGAAACACCATATATTTT
CDR3aa: CSVEDRGQNSGNTIYF

len: 16
v_gene: TRBV20-1
j_gene: TRBJ2-3
abundance: NA
d_gene: TRBD2
CDR3nt: TGCAGTGCTAGTTCACTAGCGGGGGGAGGCACAGATACGCAGTATTTT
CDR3aa: CSASSLAGGGTDTQYF

len: 14
v_gene: TRBV5-1
j_gene: TRBJ2-7
abundance: NA
d_gene: NA
CDR3nt: TGCGCCAGCAGCTCTTCCAGGACTTCCTACGAGCAGTACTTC
CDR3aa: CASSSSRTSYEQYF

len: 16
v_gene: TRBV6-5
j_gene: TRBJ2-3
abundance: NA
d_gene: NA
CDR3nt: TGTGCCAGCAGTTACTCGACGGGCAGGGGTGCAGATACGCAGTATTTT
CDR3aa: CASSYSTGRGADTQYF

len: 16
v_gene: TRBV7-2
j_gene: TRBJ2-7
abundance: NA
d_gene: TRBD2
CDR3nt: TGTGCCAGCAGTTGGCAGGGGCGGGGGGGCCGGTGGGAGCAGTACTTC
CDR3aa: CASSWQGRGGRWEQYF

len: 15
v_gene: TRBV18
j_gene: TRBJ2-1
abundance: NA
d_gene: NA
CDR3nt: TGTGCCAGCTCACCAGAGACAGCCCGGGGGAATGAGCAGTTCTTC
CDR3aa: CASSPETARGNEQFF

len: 13
v_gene: TRBV28
j_gene: TRBJ2-2
abundance: NA
d_gene: NA
CDR3nt: TGTGCCAGCAGTTTTGGATCCACCGGGGAGCTGTTTTTT
CDR3aa: CASSFGSTGELFF

len: 13
v_gene: TRBV27
j_gene: TRBJ1-2
abundance: NA
d_gene: TRBD1
CDR3nt: TGTGCCAGCACTTCCCTATTAGGGGGCGGCTACACCTTC
CDR3aa: CASTSLLGGGYTF

len: 17
v_gene: TRBV28
j_gene: TRBJ1-1
abundance: NA
d_gene: NA
CDR3nt: TGTGCCAGCAGTTCTTGGTCGGGGGAACCGATGTCGACTGAAGCTTTCTTT
CDR3aa: CASSSWSGEPMSTEAFF

len: 14
v_gene: TRBV27
j_gene: TRBJ2-1
abundance: NA
d_gene: NA
CDR3nt: TGTGCCAGCAGAGGTTGGAGGGATTACAATGAGCAGTTCTTC
CDR3aa: CASRGWRDYNEQFF

len: 15
v_gene: TRBV5-1
j_gene: TRBJ2-1
abundance: NA
d_gene: TRBD1
CDR3nt: TGCGCCAGCAGCCAACAGGGGGGCTTCTACAATGAGCAGTTCTTC
CDR3aa: CASSQQGGFYNEQFF

len: 17
v_gene: TRBV21-1
j_gene: TRBJ2-5
abundance: NA
d_gene: NA
CDR3nt: TGTGCCAGCAGCAAAAAGGTGAGACGGCGTATCCAAGAGACCCAGTACTTC
CDR3aa: CASSKKVRRRIQETQYF

len: 10
v_gene: TRBV9
j_gene: TRBJ2-2
abundance: NA
d_gene: NA
CDR3nt: TGTGCCAGCAGCGGACGAGAGCTGTTTTTT
CDR3aa: CASSGRELFF

len: 16
v_gene: TRBV27
j_gene: TRBJ2-1
abundance: NA
d_gene: NA
CDR3nt: TGTGCCAGCAGTCCCCCGGGAGCGGTCTCCTACAATGAGCAGTTCTTC
CDR3aa: CASSPPGAVSYNEQFF

len: 14
v_gene: TRBV20-1
j_gene: TRBJ2-7
abundance: NA
d_gene: TRBD1
CDR3nt: TGCAGTGCTTGTGACCGGGACAGCTTATACGAGCAGTACTTC
CDR3aa: CSACDRDSLYEQYF

len: 14
v_gene: TRBV7-9
j_gene: TRBJ2-7
abundance: NA
d_gene: NA
CDR3nt: TGTGCCAGCAGCTGGGACAAGGGGATTGTCGAGCAGTACTTC
CDR3aa: CASSWDKGIVEQYF

len: 14
v_gene: TRBV18
j_gene: TRBJ2-7
abundance: NA
d_gene: NA
CDR3nt: TGTGCCAGCTCACCATCAAGGGGCTCCTACGAGCAGTACTTC
CDR3aa: CASSPSRGSYEQYF